These 10 T cell receptor beta chains originate from one sample sequenced in a study of CD8 T cells in ankylosing spondylitis. Via MiXCR, TCRdb re-called the 5' RACE reads, giving one row per CDR3 protein. This sample has approximately 9,400 distinct CDR3 sequences, with around 4.2% found just once. Sample: blood, either unsorted or a sorted T cell fraction (not recorded which). These TCRs come from a female donor with ankylosing spondylitis or in good health (not recorded which).

This clonotype was detected many times. For the CDR3, the DNA is TGTGCCAGCAGGGCCGGGCTTACTAACTATGGCTACACCTTC. It specifies CASRAGLTNYGYTF. The V call is TRBV9, the J call TRBJ1-2; D is unclear. With 5 bases removed from V and 0 bases from J, the gap between germline ends came to 11 bases. The germline V gene has CDR1 SGDLS and CDR2 YYNGEE. CDR3 length equals 14 residues.

The chain employs TRBV9 and TRBJ2-7; D may be TRBD1 (6 bases). Trimming shortened V by 4 bases and J by 4 bases, and 12 bases separated the two germline ends. CDR1 SGDLS and CDR2 YYNGEE come from the germline V gene. The CDR3 loop spans 13 amino acids. The CDR3 coding sequence is TGTGCCAGCAGCCCCCCGGACAGATACGAGCAGTACTTC. Its translation: CASSPPDRYEQYF. The full variable domain, rest sourced from reference TRBV9 and TRBJ2-7, is DSGVTQTPKHLITATGQRVTLRCSPRSGDLSVYWYQQSLDQGLQFLIQYYNGEERAKGNILERFSAQQFPDLHSELNLSSLELGDSALYFCASSPPDRYEQYFGPGTRLTVT.

This clonotype was seen ten or more times. The V call is TRBV9, the J call TRBJ1-3; D perhaps matches TRBD1 (5 bases). The germline gives CDR1 SGDLS, CDR2 YYNGEE. The V end lost 4 bases, the J end lost 3 bases, and 26 bases lay between the germline ends. This CDR3 has 19 amino acids. The CDR3 nucleotides read TGTGCCAGCAGCCCCTCGGGGAGAGCAAGGGGAGGAGTTGGAAACACCATATATTTT. Residues: CASSPSGRARGGVGNTIYF.

By share, this clonotype counts as medium-sized. The chain couples TRBV9 to TRBJ2-7; 10 bases fit TRBD2. Germline V lookup: CDR1 SGDLS, CDR2 YYNGEE. The CDR3 has 16 amino acids. The J segment lost 2 bases and the V segment lost 2 bases, leaving 7 bases of the junction unmatched. CDR3 residues: CASSVSSGGPTYEQYF. The CDR3 DNA follows: TGTGCCAGCAGCGTTTCTAGCGGGGGACCTACCTACGAGCAGTACTTC.

By its share, this clonotype is medium-sized. V usage is TRBV9 and J usage is TRBJ2-2, with TRBD1 matching 7 bases. The germline gives CDR1 SGDLS, CDR2 YYNGEE. The CDR3 runs 15 residues. V dropped 3 bases and J dropped 5; count of bases not matched to a gene: 7. The chain's CDR3 is CASSEQDRTTGELFF. In DNA form, the CDR3 reads TGTGCCAGCAGCGAACAGGACAGGACTACCGGGGAGCTGTTTTTT.

This clonotype was seen at least ten times. The chain joins TRBV9 to TRBJ2-1, with no clear D. The CDR3 extends over 13 amino acids. Looked up from germline, CDR1 is SGDLS and CDR2 is YYNGEE. Trimming stripped 4 bases from V and 0 bases from J, with 5 bases between. The CDR3: CASSPDSYNEQFF. DNA of the CDR3: TGTGCCAGCAGCCCCGACTCCTACAATGAGCAGTTCTTC.

By its share, this clonotype is medium-sized. CDR3 sequence (DNA): TGTGCCAGCAGCCCCGGGACAGATACCTACGAGCAGTACTTC. Encoded protein: CASSPGTDTYEQYF. The chain is built from TRBV9 and TRBJ2-7, with 7 bases fitting TRBD1. V shed 4 bases and J 2 bases; nucleotides not matched to a gene: 6. The CDR3 covers 14 residues. Germline V lookup: CDR1 SGDLS, CDR2 YYNGEE.

At least ten counts were recorded for this clonotype. The rearrangement links TRBV9 to TRBJ2-7; D is perhaps TRBD1 (6 bases). Trimming stripped 0 bases from V and 7 bases from J, with 17 bases between. The V gene's germline CDR1 is SGDLS and CDR2 YYNGEE. There are 15 residues in the CDR3. This CDR3 reads CASSVGGTGTLEQYF. CDR3 DNA: TGTGCCAGCAGCGTAGGAGGAACAGGGACCTTAGAGCAGTACTTC.

Within the sample, this clonotype is medium-sized. The V call is TRBV9, the J call TRBJ1-3; a possible D gene is TRBD1 (5 bases). The V end was cut by 3 bases, the J end by 4 bases, with 17 bases between. The CDR3 sequence is 16 residues long. Germline-derived CDR1 and CDR2 are SGDLS and YYNGEE. For the CDR3, the DNA is TGTGCCAGCAGCGGAAGAACGACAGCGGGCGGAAACACCATATATTTT. This codes for CASSGRTTAGGNTIYF.

By share of the sample, this clonotype is medium-sized. This sequence joins TRBV9 and TRBJ2-1, with 10 bases that match TRBD2. The trim removed 4 bases at V and 4 bases at J, leaving 5 bases unmatched. Germline V gives CDR1 SGDLS, CDR2 YYNGEE. This CDR3 is 15 amino acids long. The CDR3 region has the DNA TGTGCCAGCAGCCCAGCGACTAGCGGGTACAATGAGCAGTTCTTC. It translates to CASSPATSGYNEQFF.